This is a list of T cell receptor beta chains from one sample in a study of vaccination and CD4 T cells after COVID-19. A single record per CDR3 protein comes from TCRdb applying MiXCR to the PCR reads. This table holds under 30,000 distinct CDR3 sequences, about 47% found once. The sample here was CD4+ T cells from blood, taken about 7 months after SARS-CoV-2 vaccination. Receptors were obtained from a human donor who had recovered from COVID-19. The CDR3 runs from the conserved cysteine through the conserved F or W.

v_call: TRBV29-1
j_call: TRBJ1-1
cdr3_aa: CSVEVPEAFF

v_call: TRBV20-1
j_call: TRBJ1-1
cdr3_aa: CSARTDRGFLDTEAFF

v_call: TRBV19
j_call: TRBJ1-2
cdr3_aa: CASSIARNNYGYTF

v_call: TRBV6-2/TRBV6-3
j_call: TRBJ2-3
cdr3_aa: CASSYRDTDTQYF

v_call: TRBV14
j_call: TRBJ2-1
cdr3_aa: CASSTNSGSWQFF

v_call: TRBV15
j_call: TRBJ2-3
cdr3_aa: CATSRAPSTDTQYF

v_call: TRBV19
j_call: TRBJ2-2
cdr3_aa: CASSGPLNTGELFF

v_call: TRBV20-1
j_call: TRBJ1-5
cdr3_aa: CSARSGTFNQPQHF

v_call: TRBV6-1
j_call: TRBJ2-1
cdr3_aa: CASSINNEQFF

v_call: TRBV6-2/TRBV6-3
j_call: TRBJ1-1
cdr3_aa: CASSSMAFTEAFF

v_call: TRBV19
j_call: TRBJ1-2
cdr3_aa: CASSIGRGSAGGYTF

v_call: TRBV20-1
j_call: TRBJ1-1
cdr3_aa: CSARERGRPNTEAFF

v_call: TRBV20-1
j_call: TRBJ2-5
cdr3_aa: CSAWDRKSGTQYF

v_call: TRBV6-1
j_call: TRBJ2-4
cdr3_aa: CASSPTSGRAKNIQYF

v_call: TRBV4-1
j_call: TRBJ2-3
cdr3_aa: CASSQEGRAPDTQYF

v_call: TRBV20-1
j_call: TRBJ2-7
cdr3_aa: CSARDNEQYF

v_call: TRBV7-9
j_call: TRBJ2-1
cdr3_aa: CASSSPGGSYNEQFF

v_call: TRBV15
j_call: TRBJ2-3
cdr3_aa: CATSRTSGSSLYSSTDTQYF

v_call: TRBV12-3/TRBV12-4
j_call: TRBJ1-2
cdr3_aa: CASSGGQVYGYTF

v_call: TRBV28
j_call: TRBJ1-2
cdr3_aa: CASSELIPGGPYGYTF

v_call: TRBV7-9
j_call: TRBJ2-3
cdr3_aa: CASSLVGADTQYF

v_call: TRBV6-5
j_call: TRBJ1-2
cdr3_aa: CASSYSPKAGVYGYTF

v_call: TRBV20-1
j_call: TRBJ1-2
cdr3_aa: CSARLRDSNYGYTF

v_call: TRBV11-3
j_call: TRBJ2-5
cdr3_aa: CASSSREDGETQYF

v_call: TRBV2
j_call: TRBJ1-2
cdr3_aa: CASSAPGGGGYTF

v_call: TRBV28
j_call: TRBJ1-5
cdr3_aa: CASTLFTSSRQPQHF

v_call: TRBV6-2/TRBV6-3
j_call: TRBJ2-7
cdr3_aa: CASSPSGTSSRWYF

v_call: TRBV2
j_call: TRBJ2-1
cdr3_aa: CASSELASGRYEQFF

v_call: TRBV25-1
j_call: TRBJ2-3
cdr3_aa: CASSESGDTQYF

v_call: TRBV6-2/TRBV6-3
j_call: TRBJ2-7
cdr3_aa: CASTPDRGHTNSYEQYF

v_call: TRBV20-1
j_call: TRBJ2-1
cdr3_aa: CSARSSGSSVNEQFF

v_call: TRBV7-2
j_call: TRBJ2-1
cdr3_aa: CASSLVGGINNEQFF

v_call: TRBV4-1
j_call: TRBJ2-7
cdr3_aa: CASSRLRSEEQYF

v_call: TRBV27
j_call: TRBJ2-3
cdr3_aa: CASSATASFGWADTQYF

v_call: TRBV20-1
j_call: TRBJ2-3
cdr3_aa: CSARLQEVWGTTDTQYF

v_call: TRBV25-1
j_call: TRBJ2-7
cdr3_aa: CASSAAGGFYEQYF

v_call: TRBV5-4
j_call: TRBJ2-7
cdr3_aa: CASSIQGRRSYEQYF